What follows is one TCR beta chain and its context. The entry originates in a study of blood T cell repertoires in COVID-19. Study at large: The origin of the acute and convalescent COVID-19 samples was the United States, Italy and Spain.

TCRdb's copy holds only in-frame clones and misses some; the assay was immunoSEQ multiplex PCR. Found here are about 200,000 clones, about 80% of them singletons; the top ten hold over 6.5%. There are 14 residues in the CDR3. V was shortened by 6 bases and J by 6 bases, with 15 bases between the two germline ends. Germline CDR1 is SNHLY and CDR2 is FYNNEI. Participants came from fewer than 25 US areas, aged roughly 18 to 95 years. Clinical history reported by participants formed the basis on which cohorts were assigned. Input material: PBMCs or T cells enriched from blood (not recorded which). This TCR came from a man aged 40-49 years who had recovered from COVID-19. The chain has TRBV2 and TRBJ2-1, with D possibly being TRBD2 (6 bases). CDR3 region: CASRGLRGFNEQFF. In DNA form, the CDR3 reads TGTGCCAGCAGGGGACTCCGCGGCTTCAATGAGCAGTTCTTC.